The clone carrying this T cell receptor beta chain appeared a few times. The ends lost 1 base at V and 1 base at J; junction bases unmatched: 3. Germline V gives CDR1 SGHTA, CDR2 FQGNSA. The CDR3 runs to 16 residues. TCRdb independently ran MiXCR on the RACE reads; one entry per CDR3 protein. The table lists about 160,000 distinct CDR3 sequences, around 30% of them singletons. This entry belongs to a study of human T cells and chemical hapten exposure. Stated time point: patch test 3, about 24 weeks after DPC sensitization. Treatment given: therapeutic diphenylcyclopropenone sensitization with weekly scalp DPC. Blood sampling occurred before each patch-test application.

The clonotype originates from a woman between 18 and 29 years old with alopecia areata. Some clones in this sample may be carry-over from other donors' samples. The chain carries TRBV7-2 and TRBJ2-3, with 9 bases identical to TRBD2. Specimen: whole blood, collected in connection with sensitization to the hapten diphenylcyclopropenone (DPC). The CDR3 DNA follows: TGTGCCAGCAGCTTAGAGGCTAGCGGGGGCACAGATACGCAGTATTTT. Translated: CASSLEASGGTDTQYF.